The sequence of this T cell receptor beta chain was determined in a study of blood T cell repertoires in COVID-19. On the study more broadly: PBMCs, B-cell-depleted T cells, or T cells provided the cDNA or gDNA that made up the material.

The repertoire was sequenced with immunoSEQ multiplex PCR; TCRdb's copy has only in-frame clones and lacks some. Of more than 300,000 clones in the sample, 90% were seen once. Those who participated ranged in age from roughly 18 to 90 years and resided in 20 to 25 US areas. Within 2 weeks before study entry, exposed participants met a COVID-19 case. Germline trimming cut 5 bases from V and 8 bases from J; bases unmatched to any gene: 10. The CDR3 has 15 residues. The germline V gene encodes CDR1 SGHAT and CDR2 FQNNGV. The sample comprised PBMCs or T cells enriched from blood (not recorded which). The sequence derives from a woman between 25 and 40 years old who had been exposed to COVID-19. This chain links TRBV11-2 with TRBJ1-4; 8 bases are shared with TRBD1. The CDR3 reads CASSRRGLAGEKLFF. In nucleotides, the CDR3 is TGTGCCAGCAGCCGCAGGGGGCTAGCGGGGGAAAAACTGTTTTTT.